This entry features one TCR beta chain sequence. Antigen: not known. This entry comes from a study of cytomegalovirus exposure and HLA in healthy donors. PCR employed 60 Vbeta and 13 Jbeta primers. Sequencing was performed with immunoSEQ multiplex PCR; in TCRdb, only in-frame clones are kept and a portion is missing. The ten most abundant clones cover around 2.4% of a sample with 100,000 to 150,000 clones. Findings and limits, study-wide: There were some public TCRs occurring in many donors, but most TCR sequences were rare.

V was cut by 8 bases and J by 14 bases, with 21 bases left in between. Germline CDR1 and CDR2: MDHEN and SYDVKM. This CDR3 is built from 12 residues. Sequencing input: PBMCs. The chain recombines TRBV28 with TRBJ1-1; D gene uncertain. The sequence was obtained from a man in his forties in good health and CMV-seronegative. The CDR3 protein is CASRESGRLGFF. The DNA of the CDR3 is TGTGCCAGCCGAGAAAGCGGACGATTGGGCTTCTTT.